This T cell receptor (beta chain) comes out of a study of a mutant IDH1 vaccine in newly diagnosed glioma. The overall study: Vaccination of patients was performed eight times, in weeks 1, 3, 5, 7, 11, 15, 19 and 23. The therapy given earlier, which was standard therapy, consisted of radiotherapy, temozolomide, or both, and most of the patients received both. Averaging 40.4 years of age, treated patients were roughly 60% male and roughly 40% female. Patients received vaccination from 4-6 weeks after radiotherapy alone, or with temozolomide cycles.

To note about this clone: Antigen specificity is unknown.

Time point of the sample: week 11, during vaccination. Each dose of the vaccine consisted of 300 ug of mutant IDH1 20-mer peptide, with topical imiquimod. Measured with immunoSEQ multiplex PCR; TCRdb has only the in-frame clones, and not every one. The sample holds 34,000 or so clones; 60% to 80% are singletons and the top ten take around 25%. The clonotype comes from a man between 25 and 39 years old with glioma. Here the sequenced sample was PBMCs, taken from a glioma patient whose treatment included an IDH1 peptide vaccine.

CDR3 amino acids: CASSPSRDRTYEQYF. CDR3 in DNA: TGTGCCAGCAGCCCGTCCCGGGACAGGACCTACGAGCAGTACTTC. V gene TRBV5-4 combines with J gene TRBJ2-7; 8 positions agree with TRBD1. The V gene end was trimmed by 4 bases and the J gene end by 2 bases; junction bases not matched to a gene: 8. CDR1 is SGHNT and CDR2 is YYREEE in the germline V gene (reference sequence). This CDR3 is built from 15 residues. The full variable domain, rest sourced from reference TRBV5-4 and TRBJ2-7, is ETGVTQSPTHLIKTRGQQVTLRCSSQSGHNTVSWYQQALGQGPQFIFQYYREEENGRGNFPPRFSGLQFPNYSSELNVNALELDDSALYLCASSPSRDRTYEQYFGPGTRLTVT.